These 8 T cell receptor beta chains came from one sample sequenced in a study of Graves' ophthalmopathy and Graves' hyperthyroidism. Amplified TCR beta CDR3 regions were obtained using RNA transcripts as template. First-round RT-PCR relied on HTBI primers, and a second-round multiplex PCR came next. Via MiXCR, TCRdb re-called the multiplex PCR reads, giving one row per CDR3 protein. Of 680,000 or so distinct CDR3 sequences listed, 22% are singletons. Specimen: peripheral blood. These TCRs come from a woman aged 18-29 years with stable Graves' hyperthyroidism. Some clones in this sample may be carry-over from other donors' samples.

This clonotype was recorded at least ten times. The rearrangement joins TRBV14 to TRBJ1-2; D ambiguous. The CDR3 is made up of 12 amino acids. Trimming left V 0 bases short and J 10 bases short, with 9 bases between. Germline CDR1 and CDR2: SGHDN and FVKESK. CDR3 region: CASSQDILDYTF. CDR3 sequence (DNA): TGTGCCAGCAGCCAAGATATTCTGGACTACACCTTC.

This clonotype came up many times. The chain uses TRBV12-3 or TRBV12-4 and TRBJ2-5; the D gene is possibly TRBD2 (7 bases). Trimming shortened V by 6 bases and J by 2 bases, and 19 bases separated the two germline ends. The CDR3 runs 16 residues. This CDR3 is CASSPGQGREQETQYF. The CDR3 coding sequence is TGTGCCAGCAGCCCCGGGCAGGGGAGGGAGCAAGAGACCCAGTACTTC.

This clonotype was counted a few times. The chain is built from TRBV18 and TRBJ1-1; perhaps TRBD1 as D (6 bases). The CDR3 extends over 15 amino acids. V lost 3 bases and J 3 bases, leaving 14 bases between the germline ends. Germline V gene lookup returns CDR1 KGHSH and CDR2 LQKENI. CDR3 loop: CASSPQGNLYTEAFF. CDR3 sequence (DNA): TGTGCCAGCTCACCCCAGGGGAATTTGTACACTGAAGCTTTCTTT.

This clonotype showed up many times. This sequence joins TRBV11-2 and TRBJ2-2, with TRBD2 identical over 9 bases. The V and J ends lost 2 bases and 4 bases, in that order; junction bases with no gene match: 8. There are 17 residues in the CDR3. Germline V gives CDR1 SGHAT, CDR2 FQNNGV. CDR3 protein: CASSLIILAGRTGELFF. The CDR3 region has the DNA TGTGCCAGCAGCTTAATCATTCTAGCGGGACGCACCGGGGAGCTGTTTTTT.

This clonotype was counted ten times or more. The chain couples TRBV5-1 to TRBJ2-7; 8 bases map to TRBD2. Germline V gene sequence: CDR1 SGHRS, CDR2 YFSETQ. The CDR3 is 16 amino acids. V was pared by 1 base and J by 0 bases, with 6 bases of the junction left unmatched. CDR3 sequence reads: CASSLTSGYTSYEQYF. As DNA, the CDR3 is TGCGCCAGCAGCTTGACTAGCGGATATACCTCCTACGAGCAGTACTTC. The whole variable domain, remainder taken from reference TRBV5-1 and TRBJ2-7, is KAGVTQTPRYLIKTRGQQVTLSCSPISGHRSVSWYQQTPGQGLQFLFEYFSETQRNKGNFPGRFSGRQFSNSRSEMNVSTLELGDSALYLCASSLTSGYTSYEQYFGPGTRLTVT.

Only a few counts were recorded for this clonotype. A junction boundary mismatches the germline segment, possibly from a read error. The chain combines TRBV10-3 with TRBJ1-2; 7 bases fit TRBD1. The CDR3 is made up of 15 amino acids. Looked up from germline, CDR1 is ENHRY and CDR2 is SYGVKD. CDR3 in amino acids: CASSRFDSQGGGYTF. CDR3 DNA sequence: TGTGCCAGCAGTCGATTCGACAGCCAAGGGGGCGGCTACACCTTC.

This clonotype was seen at least ten times. The chain has TRBV28 and TRBJ2-5, with 12 bases that match TRBD2. Germline values: CDR1 MDHEN, CDR2 SYDVKM. J lost 6 bases, V lost 4 bases, and 6 bases had no gene match. The CDR3 spans 15 residues. Written as DNA, the CDR3 is TGTGCCAGCAGTTCCCCCGGGACTAGCGGGCAGACCCAGTACTTC. It yields the protein CASSSPGTSGQTQYF.

This clonotype was detected ten times or more. The chain recombines TRBV20-1 with TRBJ1-1; 8 bases line up with TRBD1. This CDR3 comprises 14 residues. V dropped 5 bases and J dropped 2; count of bases not matched to a gene: 7. From germline, CDR1 is DFQATT and CDR2 SNEGSKA (reference sequence). In DNA form, the CDR3 reads TGCAGTGCTTCAGATGGGACAGGAAACACTGAAGCTTTCTTT. Translating it yields CSASDGTGNTEAFF.